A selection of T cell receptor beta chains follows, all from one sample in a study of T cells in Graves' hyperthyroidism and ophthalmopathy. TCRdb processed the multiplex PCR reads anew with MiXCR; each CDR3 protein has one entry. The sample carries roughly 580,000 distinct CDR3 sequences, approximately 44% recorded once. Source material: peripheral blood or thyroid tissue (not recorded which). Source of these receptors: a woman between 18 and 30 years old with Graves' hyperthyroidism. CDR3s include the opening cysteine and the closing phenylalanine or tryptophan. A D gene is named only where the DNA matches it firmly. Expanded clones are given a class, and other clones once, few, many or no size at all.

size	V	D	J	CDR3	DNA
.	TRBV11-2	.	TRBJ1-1	CASSLGGLANTEAFF	TGTGCCAGCAGCCTTGGGGGTCTTGCGAACACTGAAGCTTTCTTT
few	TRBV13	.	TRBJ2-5	CASSLDLGQETQYF	TGTGCCAGCAGCTTGGATCTCGGCCAAGAGACCCAGTACTTC
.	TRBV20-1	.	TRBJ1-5	CSAKGGSGRSNQPQHF	TGCAGTGCCAAGGGGGGAAGTGGGAGAAGCAATCAGCCCCAGCATTTT
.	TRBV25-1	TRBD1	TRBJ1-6	CASSLAEGGHSPLHF	TGTGCCAGCAGTTTAGCGGAAGGGGGCCATTCACCCCTCCACTTT
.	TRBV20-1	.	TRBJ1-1	CSASTGNTEAFF	TGCAGTGCTAGTACCGGGAACACTGAAGCTTTCTTT
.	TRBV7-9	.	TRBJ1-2	CAWSLAWGYTF	TGTGCCTGGAGCCTGGCGTGGGGCTACACCTTC
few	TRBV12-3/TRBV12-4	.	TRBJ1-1	CASNQGYTEAFF	TGTGCCAGCAATCAGGGTTACACTGAAGCTTTCTTT
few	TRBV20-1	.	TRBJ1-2	CSAKGPDAYGYTF	TGCAGTGCTAAGGGTCCTGATGCGTATGGCTACACCTTC
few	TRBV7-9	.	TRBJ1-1	CASSQDGVNTEAFF	TGTGCCAGCAGCCAAGACGGAGTGAACACTGAAGCTTTCTTT
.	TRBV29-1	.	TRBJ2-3	CSVEGTDTQYF	TGCAGCGTTGAAGGGACAGATACGCAGTATTTT
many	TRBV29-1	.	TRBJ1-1	CSAPNFGNTEAFF	TGCAGCGCCCCTAACTTCGGGAACACTGAAGCTTTCTTT
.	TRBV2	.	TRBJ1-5	CASSSRDIRNQPQHF	TGTGCCAGCAGTAGCCGGGACATCCGCAATCAGCCCCAGCATTTT
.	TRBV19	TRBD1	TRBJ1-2	CASSNQQGFYGYTF	TGTGCCAGTAGTAACCAACAGGGGTTCTATGGCTACACCTTC
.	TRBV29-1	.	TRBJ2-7	CSLATASYEQYF	TGCAGCTTGGCCACAGCCTCCTACGAGCAGTACTTC
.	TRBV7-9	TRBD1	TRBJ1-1	CANSLGPGGTEAFF	TGTGCCAACAGCTTAGGGCCAGGGGGCACTGAAGCTTTCTTT
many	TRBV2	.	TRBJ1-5	CASSEGEQPQHF	TGTGCCAGCAGTGAGGGGGAACAGCCCCAGCATTTT
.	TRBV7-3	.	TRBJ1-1	CASSVEWSGDTEAFF	TGTGCCAGCAGCGTTGAGTGGAGCGGGGACACTGAAGCTTTCTTT
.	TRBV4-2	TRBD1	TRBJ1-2	CASSQQTGDGYTF	TGTGCCAGCAGCCAACAGACAGGGGATGGCTACACCTTC
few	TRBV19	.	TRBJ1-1	CASSMTGYTEAFF	TGTGCCAGTAGTATGACGGGCTACACTGAAGCTTTCTTT
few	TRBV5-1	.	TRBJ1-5	CASSLGESSNQPQHF	TGCGCCAGCAGCTTAGGGGAGTCTAGCAATCAGCCCCAGCATTTT
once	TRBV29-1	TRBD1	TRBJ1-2	CSVHGTGGSYGYTF	TGCAGCGTTCATGGGACAGGGGGCAGCTATGGCTACACCTTC
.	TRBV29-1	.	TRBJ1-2	CSAAGTQDHGYTF	TGCAGCGCAGCCGGGACACAGGACCATGGCTACACCTTC
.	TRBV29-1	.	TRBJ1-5	CSGTVGGQPQHF	TGCAGCGGGACAGTTGGGGGCCAGCCCCAGCATTTT
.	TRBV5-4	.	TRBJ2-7	CASSSGTVWNERYF	TGTGCCAGCAGCTCCGGGACGGTCTGGAACGAGCGGTACTTC
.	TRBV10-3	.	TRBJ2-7	CAISDLETLEQYF	TGTGCCATCAGTGACTTAGAGACCTTGGAGCAGTACTTC
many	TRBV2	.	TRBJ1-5	CASTRGGHQPQHF	TGTGCCAGCACGAGGGGGGGGCACCAGCCCCAGCATTTT
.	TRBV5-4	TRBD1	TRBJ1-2	CASSLADRGGYGYTF	TGTGCCAGCAGCTTGGCAGACAGGGGAGGCTATGGCTACACCTTC
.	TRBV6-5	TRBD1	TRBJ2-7	CASSSGQVIYEQYF	TGTGCCAGCAGTTCGGGACAGGTGATCTACGAGCAGTACTTC
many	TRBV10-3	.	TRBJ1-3	CAISESIPGAGNTIYF	TGTGCCATCAGTGAGTCGATACCTGGAGCTGGAAACACCATATATTTT